The present TCR beta chain was sequenced within a study of control samples from healthy donors and cancer patients. TCRdb keeps only in-frame clones here, not all; method: immunoSEQ multiplex PCR. The sample yields 150,000 or so clones, approximately 94% seen once. This CDR3 comprises 15 residues. J gave up 4 bases and V 7 bases, and 8 bases lay outside the gene matches. Looked up from germline, CDR1 is MNHEY and CDR2 is SMNVEV (reference sequence). The chain combines TRBV27 with TRBJ2-2; 8 bases fit TRBD1. The TCR sequence derives from a woman aged 40-49 years in good health. Material for sequencing was blood. The CDR3 protein is CASTKTGVSTGELFF. The CDR3 nucleotides read TGTGCCAGCACAAAGACAGGGGTTTCCACCGGGGAGCTGTTTTTT.